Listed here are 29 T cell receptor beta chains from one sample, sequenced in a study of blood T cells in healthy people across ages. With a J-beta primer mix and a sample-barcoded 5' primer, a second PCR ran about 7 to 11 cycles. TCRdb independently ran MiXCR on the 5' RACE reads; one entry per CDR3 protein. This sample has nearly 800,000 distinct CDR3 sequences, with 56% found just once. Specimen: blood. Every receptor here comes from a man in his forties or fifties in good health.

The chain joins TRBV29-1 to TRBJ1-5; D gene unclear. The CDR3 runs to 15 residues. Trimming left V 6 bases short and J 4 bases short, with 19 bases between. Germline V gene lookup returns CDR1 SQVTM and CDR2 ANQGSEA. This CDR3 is CSVTTGNTGNQPQHF. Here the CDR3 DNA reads TGCAGCGTCACTACCGGGAACACGGGTAATCAGCCCCAGCATTTT.

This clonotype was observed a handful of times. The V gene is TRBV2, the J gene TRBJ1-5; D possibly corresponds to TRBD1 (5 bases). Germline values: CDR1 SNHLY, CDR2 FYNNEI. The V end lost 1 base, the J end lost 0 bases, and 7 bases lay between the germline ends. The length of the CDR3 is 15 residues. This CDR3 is CASSEGQTSNQPQHF. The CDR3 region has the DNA TGTGCCAGCAGTGAAGGACAGACTAGCAATCAGCCCCAGCATTTT.

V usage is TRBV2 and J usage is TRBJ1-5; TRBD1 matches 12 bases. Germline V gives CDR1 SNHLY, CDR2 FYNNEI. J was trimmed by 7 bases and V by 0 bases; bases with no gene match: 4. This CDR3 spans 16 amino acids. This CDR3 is CASSEAGTGGRQPQHF. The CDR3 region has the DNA TGTGCCAGCAGTGAAGCGGGGACAGGGGGCCGCCAGCCCCAGCATTTT.

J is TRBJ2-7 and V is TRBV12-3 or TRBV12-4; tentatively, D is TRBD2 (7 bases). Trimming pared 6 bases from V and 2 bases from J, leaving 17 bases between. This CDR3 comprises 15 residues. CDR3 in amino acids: CASSQQGGVTYEQYF. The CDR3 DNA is TGTGCCAGCAGCCAACAGGGAGGGGTCACCTACGAGCAGTACTTC.

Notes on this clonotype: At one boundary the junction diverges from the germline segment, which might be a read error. CDR3 bases: TGTGCCAGCAGCTTAGTGCGGGGCTACGAGCAGAACTTC. This sequence encodes CASSLVRGYEQNF. J is TRBJ2-7 and V is TRBV7-2; weak D call: TRBD2 (6 bases). Germline V CDR1 and CDR2: SGHTA, FQGNSA. The CDR3 covers 13 residues. Variable domain in full (rest from reference TRBV7-2 and TRBJ2-7): GAGVSQSPSNKVTEKGKDVELRCDPISGHTALYWYRQSLGQGLEFLIYFQGNSAPDKSGLPSDRFSAERTGGSVSTLTIQRTQQEDSAVYLCASSLVRGYEQNFGPGTRLTVT.

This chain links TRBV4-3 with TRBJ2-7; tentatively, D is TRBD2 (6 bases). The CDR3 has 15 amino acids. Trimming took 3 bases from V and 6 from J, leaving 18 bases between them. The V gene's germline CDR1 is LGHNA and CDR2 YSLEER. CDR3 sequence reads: CASSQGVGGVGEQYF. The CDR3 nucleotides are TGCGCCAGCAGCCAGGGGGTAGGAGGGGTCGGCGAGCAGTACTTC.

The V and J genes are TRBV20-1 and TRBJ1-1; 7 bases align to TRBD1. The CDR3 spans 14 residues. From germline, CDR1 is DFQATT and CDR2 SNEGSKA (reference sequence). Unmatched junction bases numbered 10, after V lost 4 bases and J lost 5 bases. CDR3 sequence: CSANRRGGWTEAFF. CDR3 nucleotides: TGCAGTGCTAACCGCAGGGGGGGTTGGACTGAAGCTTTCTTT.

CDR3 in DNA: TGCGCCAGCAGCCCGGGACTAGCGCCGTCCTACAATGAGCAGTTCTTC. Translated: CASSPGLAPSYNEQFF. The V gene is TRBV5-1, the J gene TRBJ2-1; TRBD2 matches at 10 bases. The V segment lost 4 bases and the J segment 1 base; nucleotides outside the gene matches: 5. Germline CDR1 reads SGHRS; CDR2 reads YFSETQ. CDR3 size: 16 residues.

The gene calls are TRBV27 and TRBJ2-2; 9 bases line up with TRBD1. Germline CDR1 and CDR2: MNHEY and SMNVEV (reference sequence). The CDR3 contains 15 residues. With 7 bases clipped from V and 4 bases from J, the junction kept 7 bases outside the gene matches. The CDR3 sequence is CASKLSDRGTGELFF. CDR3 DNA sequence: TGTGCCAGCAAATTATCGGACAGGGGCACCGGGGAGCTGTTTTTT.

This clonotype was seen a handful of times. CDR3 region: CASSPRDLSLYTQYF. CDR3 DNA sequence: TGTGCCAGCTCACCCCGGGACCTCTCCCTCTATACGCAGTATTTT. This rearrangement joins TRBV18 to TRBJ2-3; D is perhaps TRBD1 or TRBD2 (5 bases each). Trimming took off 3 bases at V and 7 bases at J, with 17 bases between the two ends. From germline, CDR1 is KGHSH and CDR2 LQKENI. This CDR3 comprises 15 residues.

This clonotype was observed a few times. The CDR3 spells CATELINYEQYF. The CDR3 nucleotides are TGTGCCACCGAACTCATCAACTACGAGCAGTACTTC. The chain combines TRBV7-2 with TRBJ2-7; no clear D. V was shortened by 10 bases and J by 3 bases, with 13 bases between the two germline ends. Germline assignment: CDR1 SGHTA and CDR2 FQGNSA. This CDR3 contains 12 residues.

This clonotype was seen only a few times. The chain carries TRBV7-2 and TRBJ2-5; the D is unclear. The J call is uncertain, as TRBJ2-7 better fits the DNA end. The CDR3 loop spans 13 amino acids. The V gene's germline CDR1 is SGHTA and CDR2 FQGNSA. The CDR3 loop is CASSLYIGNEQYF. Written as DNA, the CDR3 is TGTGCCAGCAGCTTATATATAGGGAACGAGCAGTACTTC.

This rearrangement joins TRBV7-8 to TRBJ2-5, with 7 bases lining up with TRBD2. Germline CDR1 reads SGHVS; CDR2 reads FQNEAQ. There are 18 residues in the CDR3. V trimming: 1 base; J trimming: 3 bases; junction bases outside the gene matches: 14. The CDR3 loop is CASSLDLRWRLAKETQYF. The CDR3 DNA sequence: TGTGCCAGCAGCTTAGATCTCAGGTGGCGACTAGCCAAAGAGACCCAGTACTTC.

The CDR3: CASSLYRGSRYGELFF. In DNA form, the CDR3 reads TGTGCCAGCAGCTTATACAGGGGTTCCCGTTACGGGGAGCTGTTTTTT. This sequence joins TRBV7-3 and TRBJ2-2; 7 nucleotides agree with TRBD1. Looked up from germline, CDR1 is SGHTA and CDR2 is FQGTGA. Trimming took 2 bases from V and 7 from J; bases not matched to a gene: 10. The CDR3 has 16 residues.

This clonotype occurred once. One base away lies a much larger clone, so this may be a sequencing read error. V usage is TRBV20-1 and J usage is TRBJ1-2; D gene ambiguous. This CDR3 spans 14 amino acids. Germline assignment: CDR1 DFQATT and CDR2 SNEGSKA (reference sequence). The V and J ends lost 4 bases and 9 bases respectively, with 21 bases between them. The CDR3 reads CSANSGLTLGSYTF. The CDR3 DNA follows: TGCAGTGCTAACTCCGGACTCACTTTGGGAAGCTACACCTTC.

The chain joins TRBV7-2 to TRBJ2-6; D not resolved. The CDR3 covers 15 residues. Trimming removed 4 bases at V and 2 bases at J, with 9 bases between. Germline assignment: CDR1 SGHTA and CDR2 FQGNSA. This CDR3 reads CASSSQVAGANVLTF. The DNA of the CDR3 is TGTGCCAGCAGCTCCCAAGTTGCTGGGGCCAACGTCCTGACTTTC.

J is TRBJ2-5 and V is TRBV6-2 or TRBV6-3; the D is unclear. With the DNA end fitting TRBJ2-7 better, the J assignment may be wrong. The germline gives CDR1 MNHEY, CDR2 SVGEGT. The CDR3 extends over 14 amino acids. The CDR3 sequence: CASSDDTIFYEQYF. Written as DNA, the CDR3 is TGTGCCAGCAGCGACGACACCATATTCTACGAGCAGTACTTC.

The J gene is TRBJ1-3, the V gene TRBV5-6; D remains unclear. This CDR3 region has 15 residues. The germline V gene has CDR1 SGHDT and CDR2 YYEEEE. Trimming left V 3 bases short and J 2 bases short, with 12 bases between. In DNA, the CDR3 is TGTGCCAGCAGCTCAGACCCGGGCGCTGGAAACACCATATATTTT. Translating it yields CASSSDPGAGNTIYF. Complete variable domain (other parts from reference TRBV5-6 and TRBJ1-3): DAGVTQSPTHLIKTRGQQVTLRCSPKSGHDTVSWYQQALGQGPQFIFQYYEEEERQRGNFPDRFSGHQFPNYSSELNVNALLLGDSALYLCASSSDPGAGNTIYFGEGSWLTVV.

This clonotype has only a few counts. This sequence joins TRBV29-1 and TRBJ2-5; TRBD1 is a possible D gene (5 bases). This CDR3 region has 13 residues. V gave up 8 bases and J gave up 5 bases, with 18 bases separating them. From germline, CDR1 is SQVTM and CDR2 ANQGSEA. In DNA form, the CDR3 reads TGCAGCCTCCACCAAGGGGCAGGGGAGACCCAGTACTTC. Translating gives CSLHQGAGETQYF.

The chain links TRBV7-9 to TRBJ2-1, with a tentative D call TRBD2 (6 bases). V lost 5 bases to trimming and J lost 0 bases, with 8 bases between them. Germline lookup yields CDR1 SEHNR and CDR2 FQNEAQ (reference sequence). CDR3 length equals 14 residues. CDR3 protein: CASSPGSSYNEQFF. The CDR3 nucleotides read TGTGCCAGCAGCCCCGGGAGCTCCTACAATGAGCAGTTCTTC. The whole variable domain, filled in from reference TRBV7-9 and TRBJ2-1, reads DTGVSQNPRHKITKRGQNVTFRCDPISEHNRLYWYRQTLGQGPEFLTYFQNEAQLEKSRLLSDRFSAERPKGSFSTLEIQRTEQGDSAMYLCASSPGSSYNEQFFGPGTRLTVL.

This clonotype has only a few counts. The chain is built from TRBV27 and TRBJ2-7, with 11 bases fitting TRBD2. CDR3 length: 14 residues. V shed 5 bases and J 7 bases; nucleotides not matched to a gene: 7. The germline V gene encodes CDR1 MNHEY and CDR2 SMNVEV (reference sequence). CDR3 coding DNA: TGTGCCAGCAGTCAGTGGACTAGCGGGTATGAGCAGTACTTC. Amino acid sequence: CASSQWTSGYEQYF.

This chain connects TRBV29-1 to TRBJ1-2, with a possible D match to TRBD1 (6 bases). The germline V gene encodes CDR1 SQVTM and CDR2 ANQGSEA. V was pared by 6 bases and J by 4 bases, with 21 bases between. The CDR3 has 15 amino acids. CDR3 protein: CSVAAGAENIYGYTF. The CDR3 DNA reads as TGCAGCGTCGCCGCGGGGGCAGAAAATATCTATGGCTACACCTTC.

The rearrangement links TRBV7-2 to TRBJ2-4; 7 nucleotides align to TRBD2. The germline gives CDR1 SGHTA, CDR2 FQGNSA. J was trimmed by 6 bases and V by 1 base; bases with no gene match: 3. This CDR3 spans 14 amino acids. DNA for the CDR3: TGTGCCAGCAGCTTAGTTCGGGAGGTAAACATTCAGTACTTC. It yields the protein CASSLVREVNIQYF.

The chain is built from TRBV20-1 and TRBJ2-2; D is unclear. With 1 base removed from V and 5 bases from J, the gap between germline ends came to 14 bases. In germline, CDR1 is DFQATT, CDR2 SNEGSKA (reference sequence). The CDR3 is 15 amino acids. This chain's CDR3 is CSARGLDHLTGELFF. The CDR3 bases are TGCAGTGCTAGAGGTCTTGATCACCTAACCGGGGAGCTGTTTTTT.

CDR3 sequence: CASSLGPVMIGYTF. The CDR3 coding sequence is TGTGCCAGCAGTTTAGGCCCTGTAATGATTGGCTACACCTTC. V is TRBV28 and J is TRBJ1-2; D not certain. Deletions cut 2 bases from V and 7 bases from J, with 14 bases between. This CDR3 comprises 14 residues. Germline V CDR1 and CDR2: MDHEN, SYDVKM.

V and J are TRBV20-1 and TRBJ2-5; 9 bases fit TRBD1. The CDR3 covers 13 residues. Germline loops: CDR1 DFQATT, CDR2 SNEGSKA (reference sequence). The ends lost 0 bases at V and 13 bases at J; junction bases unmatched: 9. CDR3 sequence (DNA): TGCAGTGCTAGAGATCCGGACAGGGGAAGTCGGTACTTC. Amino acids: CSARDPDRGSRYF.

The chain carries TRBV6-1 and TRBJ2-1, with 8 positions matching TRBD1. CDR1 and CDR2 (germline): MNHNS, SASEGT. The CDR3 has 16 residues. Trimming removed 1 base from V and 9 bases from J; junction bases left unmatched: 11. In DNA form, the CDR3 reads TGTGCCAGCAGTGAAGGTTTGGGGGCAGGGGGCCGTGAGCAGTTCTTC. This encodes CASSEGLGAGGREQFF.

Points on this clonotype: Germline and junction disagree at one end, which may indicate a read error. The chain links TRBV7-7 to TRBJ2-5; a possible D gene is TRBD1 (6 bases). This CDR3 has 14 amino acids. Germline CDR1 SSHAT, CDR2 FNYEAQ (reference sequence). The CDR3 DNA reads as TGTGCTAGCAGCGGCACAAAGGGGGAGGAGACCCAGTACTTC. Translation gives CASSGTKGEETQYF. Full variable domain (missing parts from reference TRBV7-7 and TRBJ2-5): GAGVSQSPRYKVTKRGQDVTLRCDPISSHATLYWYQQALGQGPEFLTYFNYEAQPDKSGLPSDRFSAERPEGSISTLTIQRTEQRDSAMYRCASSGTKGEETQYFGPGTRLLVL.

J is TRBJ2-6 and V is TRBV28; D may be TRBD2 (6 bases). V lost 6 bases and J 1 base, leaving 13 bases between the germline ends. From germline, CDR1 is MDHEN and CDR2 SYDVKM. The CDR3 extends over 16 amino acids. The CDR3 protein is CASRQGLRSGANVLTF. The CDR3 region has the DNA TGTGCCAGCAGGCAGGGACTGAGATCTGGGGCCAACGTCCTGACTTTC. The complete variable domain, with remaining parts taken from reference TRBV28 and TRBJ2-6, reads DVKVTQSSRYLVKRTGEKVFLECVQDMDHENMFWYRQDPGLGLRLIYFSYDVKMKEKGDIPEGYSVSREKKERFSLILESASTNQTSMYLCASRQGLRSGANVLTFGAGSRLTVL.